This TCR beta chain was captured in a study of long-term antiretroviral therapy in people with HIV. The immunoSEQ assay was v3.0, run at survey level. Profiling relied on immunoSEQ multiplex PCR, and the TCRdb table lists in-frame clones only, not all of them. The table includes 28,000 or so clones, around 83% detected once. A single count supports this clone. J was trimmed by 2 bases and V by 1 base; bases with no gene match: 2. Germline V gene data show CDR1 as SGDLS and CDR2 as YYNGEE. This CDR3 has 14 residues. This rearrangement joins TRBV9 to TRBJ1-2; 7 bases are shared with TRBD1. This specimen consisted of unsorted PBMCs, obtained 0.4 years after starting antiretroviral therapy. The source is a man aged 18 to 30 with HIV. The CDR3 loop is CASSVSTGNYGYTF. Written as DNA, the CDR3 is TGTGCCAGCAGCGTATCGACAGGGAACTATGGCTACACCTTC.